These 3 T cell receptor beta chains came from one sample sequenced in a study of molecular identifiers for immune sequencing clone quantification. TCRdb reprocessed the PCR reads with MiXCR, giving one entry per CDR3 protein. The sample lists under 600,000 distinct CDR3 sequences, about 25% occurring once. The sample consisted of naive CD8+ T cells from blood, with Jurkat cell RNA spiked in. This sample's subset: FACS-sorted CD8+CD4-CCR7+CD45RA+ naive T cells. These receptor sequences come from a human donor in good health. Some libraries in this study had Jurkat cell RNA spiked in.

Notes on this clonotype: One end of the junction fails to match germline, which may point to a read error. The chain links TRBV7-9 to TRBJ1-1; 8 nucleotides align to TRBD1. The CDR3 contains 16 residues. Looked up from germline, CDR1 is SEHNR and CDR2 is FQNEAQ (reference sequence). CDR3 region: CASSLEPGGVNTEAFF. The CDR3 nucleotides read TGTGCCAGCAGCTTAGAACCAGGGGGCGTGAACACTGAAGCTTTCTTC.

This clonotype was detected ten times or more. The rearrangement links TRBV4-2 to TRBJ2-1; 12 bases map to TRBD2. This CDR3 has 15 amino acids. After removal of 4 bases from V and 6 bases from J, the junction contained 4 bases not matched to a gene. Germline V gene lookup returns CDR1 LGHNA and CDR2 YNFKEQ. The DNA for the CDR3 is TGTGCCAGCAGCCCTGGACTAGCGGGACGCAATGAGCAGTTCTTC. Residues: CASSPGLAGRNEQFF.

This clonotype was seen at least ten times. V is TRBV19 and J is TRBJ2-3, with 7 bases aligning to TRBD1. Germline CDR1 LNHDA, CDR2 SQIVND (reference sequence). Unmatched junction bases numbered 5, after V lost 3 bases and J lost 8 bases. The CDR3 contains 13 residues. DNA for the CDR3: TGTGCCAGTAGTATCCAGCCAGGGGGTACGCAGTATTTT. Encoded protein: CASSIQPGGTQYF.